Below, one T cell receptor beta chain is given with its context. The CDR3 loop spans 14 amino acids. Looked up from germline, CDR1 is ENHRY and CDR2 is SYGVKD. Trimming cost V 2 bases and J 3 bases, with 11 bases left between them. This sample is part of a study of Ad26.COV2.S vaccination and SARS-CoV-2 variants. Libraries were prepared by immunoSEQ multiplex PCR; TCRdb keeps only in-frame clonotypes and omits some of them. The sample lists about 680,000 clones; 89% were seen once. Indicated treatment: roughly 20 received Ad26.COV2.S at low or high dose, single or two shots; about 5 received placebo; per-sample allocation not given. Material that was analyzed had been drawn on day 63 after the first vaccine or placebo injection.

This clonotype was sampled from a person between 18 and 65 years old who received the Ad26.COV2.S COVID-19 vaccine or a placebo. Sample: peripheral blood, taken in a trial of Ad26.COV2.S vaccine versus placebo. This chain links TRBV10-3 with TRBJ2-7; D is unresolved. The DNA for the CDR3 is TGTGCCATCAGTGAGGGCGGAATCTTCTACGAGCAGTACTTC. Translated: CAISEGGIFYEQYF.